This TCR beta chain was identified during a study of blood T cell repertoires in COVID-19. Study-level background: In each case, the material was cDNA or gDNA derived from T cells, B-cell-depleted T cells, or PBMCs.

The CDR3 loop spans 14 amino acids. Trimming stripped 3 bases from V and 1 base from J, with 10 bases between. The germline CDR1 and CDR2 sequences are SGHRS and YFSETQ. There are a few counts of this clone. This specimen includes other DNA sequences encoding the same CDR3. Measured with immunoSEQ multiplex PCR; TCRdb has only the in-frame clones, and not every one. The data contain about 190,000 clones, more than 75% of them singletons. Cohort assignment relied on participant-reported clinical history. This chain joins TRBV5-1 and TRBJ1-2; D is perhaps TRBD1 (6 bases). The origin of this receptor is a woman between 50 and 59 years old with acute COVID-19. Sequenced material: PBMCs or T cells enriched from blood (not recorded which). As DNA, the CDR3 is TGCGCCAGCAGCTCGAAACAGGGTAACTATGGCTACACCTTC. This sequence encodes CASSSKQGNYGYTF.